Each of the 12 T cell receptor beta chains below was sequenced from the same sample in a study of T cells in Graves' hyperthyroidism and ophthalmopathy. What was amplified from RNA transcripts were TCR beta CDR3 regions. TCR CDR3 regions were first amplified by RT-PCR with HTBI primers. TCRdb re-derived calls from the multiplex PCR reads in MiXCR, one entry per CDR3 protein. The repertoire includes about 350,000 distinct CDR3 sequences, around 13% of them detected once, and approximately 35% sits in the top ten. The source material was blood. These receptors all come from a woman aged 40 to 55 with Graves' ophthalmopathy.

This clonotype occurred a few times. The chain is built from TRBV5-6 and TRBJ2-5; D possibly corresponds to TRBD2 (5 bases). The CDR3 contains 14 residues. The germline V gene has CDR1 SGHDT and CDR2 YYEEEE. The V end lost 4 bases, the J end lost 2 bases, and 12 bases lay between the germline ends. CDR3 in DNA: TGTGCCAGCAGCGGCGGGTCAGAACAAGAGACCCAGTACTTC. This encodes CASSGGSEQETQYF.

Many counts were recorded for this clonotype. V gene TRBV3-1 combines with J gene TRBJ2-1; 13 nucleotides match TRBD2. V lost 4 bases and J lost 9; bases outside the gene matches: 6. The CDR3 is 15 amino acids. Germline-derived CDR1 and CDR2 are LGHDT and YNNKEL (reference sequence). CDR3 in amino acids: CASSRGLAGEGEQFF. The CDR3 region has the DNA TGTGCCAGCAGCCGCGGACTAGCGGGAGAGGGTGAGCAGTTCTTC.

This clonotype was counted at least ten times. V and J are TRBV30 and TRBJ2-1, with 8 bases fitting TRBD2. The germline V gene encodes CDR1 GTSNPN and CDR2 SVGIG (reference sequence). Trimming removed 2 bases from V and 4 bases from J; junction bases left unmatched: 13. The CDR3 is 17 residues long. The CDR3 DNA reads TGTGCCTGGAGTCCCACTAGAATAGCGGGAAAGTACAATGAGCAGTTCTTC. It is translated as CAWSPTRIAGKYNEQFF.

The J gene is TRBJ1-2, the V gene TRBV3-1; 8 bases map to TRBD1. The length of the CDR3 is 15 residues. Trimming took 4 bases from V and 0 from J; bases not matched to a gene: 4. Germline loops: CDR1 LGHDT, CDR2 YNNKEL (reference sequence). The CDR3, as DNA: TGTGCCAGCAGCCTACGGACAGGGTCTAACTATGGCTACACCTTC. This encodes CASSLRTGSNYGYTF.

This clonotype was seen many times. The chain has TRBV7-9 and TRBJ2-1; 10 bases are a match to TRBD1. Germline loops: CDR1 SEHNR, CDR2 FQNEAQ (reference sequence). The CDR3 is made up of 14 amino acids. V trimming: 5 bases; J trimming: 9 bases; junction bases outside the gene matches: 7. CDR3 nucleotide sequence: TGTGCCAGCAGCCCTCCGACAGGGGGCGTTGAGCAGTTCTTC. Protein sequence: CASSPPTGGVEQFF.

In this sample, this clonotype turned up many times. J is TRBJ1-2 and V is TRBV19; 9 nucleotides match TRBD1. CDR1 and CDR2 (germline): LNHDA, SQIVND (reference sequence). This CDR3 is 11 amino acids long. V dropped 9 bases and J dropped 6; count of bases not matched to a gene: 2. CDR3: CASRDRDGYTF. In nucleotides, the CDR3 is TGTGCCAGCCGGGACAGGGATGGCTACACCTTC.

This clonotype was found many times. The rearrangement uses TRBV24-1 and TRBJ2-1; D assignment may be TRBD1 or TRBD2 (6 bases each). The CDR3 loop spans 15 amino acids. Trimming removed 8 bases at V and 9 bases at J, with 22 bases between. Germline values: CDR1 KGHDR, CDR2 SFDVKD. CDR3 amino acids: CATKGGGIQGGEQFF. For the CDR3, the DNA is TGTGCCACCAAAGGTGGAGGGATACAGGGTGGTGAGCAGTTCTTC.

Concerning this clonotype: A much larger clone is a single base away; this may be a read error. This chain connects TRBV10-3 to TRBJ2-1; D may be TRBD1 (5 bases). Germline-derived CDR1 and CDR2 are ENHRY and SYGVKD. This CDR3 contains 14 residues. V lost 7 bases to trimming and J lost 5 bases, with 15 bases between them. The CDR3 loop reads CAITGIAKDNEQFF. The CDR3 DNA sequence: TGTGCCATCACAGGGATTGCCAAGGACAATGAGCAGTTCTTC.

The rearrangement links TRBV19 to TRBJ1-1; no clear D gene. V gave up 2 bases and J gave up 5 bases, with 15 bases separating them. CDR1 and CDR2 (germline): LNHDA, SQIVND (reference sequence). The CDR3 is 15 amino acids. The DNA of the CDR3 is TGTGCCAGTAGTATATTCGGAGGTGAAGGGACTGAAGCTTTCTTT. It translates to CASSIFGGEGTEAFF.

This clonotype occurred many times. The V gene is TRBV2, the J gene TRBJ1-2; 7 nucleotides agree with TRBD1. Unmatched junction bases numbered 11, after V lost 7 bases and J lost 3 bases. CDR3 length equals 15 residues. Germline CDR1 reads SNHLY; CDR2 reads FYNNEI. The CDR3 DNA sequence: TGTGCCAGCAATTGGTCCGACAGGGCGTACTATGGCTACACCTTC. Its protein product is CASNWSDRAYYGYTF.

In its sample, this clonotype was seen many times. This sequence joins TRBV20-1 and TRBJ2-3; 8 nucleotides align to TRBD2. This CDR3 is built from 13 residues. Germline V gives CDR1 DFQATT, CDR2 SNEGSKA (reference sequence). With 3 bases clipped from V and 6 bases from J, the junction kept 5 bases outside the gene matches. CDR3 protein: CSARETSEDTQYF. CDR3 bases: TGCAGTGCTAGGGAGACTAGCGAGGATACGCAGTATTTT.

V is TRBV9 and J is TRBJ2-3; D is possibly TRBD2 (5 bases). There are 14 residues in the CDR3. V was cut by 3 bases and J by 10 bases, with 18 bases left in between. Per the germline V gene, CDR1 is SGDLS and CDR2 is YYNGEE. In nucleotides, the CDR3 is TGTGCCAGCAGCGACCCCCGGACCCCGCGGGCGCAGTATTTT. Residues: CASSDPRTPRAQYF.